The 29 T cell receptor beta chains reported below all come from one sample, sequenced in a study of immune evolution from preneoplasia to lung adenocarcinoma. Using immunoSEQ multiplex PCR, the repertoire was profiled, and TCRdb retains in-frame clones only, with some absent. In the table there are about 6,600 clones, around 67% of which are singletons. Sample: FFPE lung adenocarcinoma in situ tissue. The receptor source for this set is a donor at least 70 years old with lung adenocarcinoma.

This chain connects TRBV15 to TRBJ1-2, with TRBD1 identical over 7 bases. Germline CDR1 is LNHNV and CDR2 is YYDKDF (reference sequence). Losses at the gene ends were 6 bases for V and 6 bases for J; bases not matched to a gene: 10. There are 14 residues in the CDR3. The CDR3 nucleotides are TGTGCCACCAGATCGGCGGGACAGCCTCATGGCTACACCTTC. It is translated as CATRSAGQPHGYTF.

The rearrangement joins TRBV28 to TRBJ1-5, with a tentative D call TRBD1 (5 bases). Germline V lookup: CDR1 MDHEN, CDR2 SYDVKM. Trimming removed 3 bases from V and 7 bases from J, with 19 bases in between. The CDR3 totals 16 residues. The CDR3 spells CASSLPGAASWQPQHF. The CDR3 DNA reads TGTGCCAGCAGTTTGCCCGGGGCCGCGTCCTGGCAGCCCCAGCATTTT. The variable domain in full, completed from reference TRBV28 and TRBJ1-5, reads DVKVTQSSRYLVKRTGEKVFLECVQDMDHENMFWYRQDPGLGLRLIYFSYDVKMKEKGDIPEGYSVSREKKERFSLILESASTNQTSMYLCASSLPGAASWQPQHFGDGTRLSIL.

CDR3 sequence: CATQPRSTDTQYF. The CDR3 DNA reads TGTGCCACTCAGCCGCGAAGCACAGATACGCAGTATTTT. The chain recombines TRBV10-3 with TRBJ2-3; no reliable D call. The CDR3 length is 13 residues. V was shortened by 10 bases and J by 0 bases, with 11 bases between the two germline ends. Germline V gene lookup returns CDR1 ENHRY and CDR2 SYGVKD.

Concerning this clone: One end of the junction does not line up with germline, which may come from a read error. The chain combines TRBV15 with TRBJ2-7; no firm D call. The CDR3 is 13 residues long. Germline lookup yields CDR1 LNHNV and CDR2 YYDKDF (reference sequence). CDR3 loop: CAASRDLAYEQYF. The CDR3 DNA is TGTGCCGCCAGCAGAGATTTAGCCTACGAGCAGTACTTC.

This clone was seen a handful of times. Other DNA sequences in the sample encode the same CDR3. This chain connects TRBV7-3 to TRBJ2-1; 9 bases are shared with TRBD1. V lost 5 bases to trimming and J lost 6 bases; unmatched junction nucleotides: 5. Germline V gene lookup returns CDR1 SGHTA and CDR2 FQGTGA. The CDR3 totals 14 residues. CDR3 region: CASSPGTGSNEQFF. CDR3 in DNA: TGTGCCAGCAGCCCCGGGACAGGGTCCAATGAGCAGTTCTTC. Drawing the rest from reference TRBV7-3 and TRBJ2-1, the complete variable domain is GAGVSQTPSNKVTEKGKYVELRCDPISGHTALYWYRQSLGQGPEFLIYFQGTGAADDSGLPNDRFFAVRPEGSVSTLKIQRTERGDSAVYLCASSPGTGSNEQFFGPGTRLTVL.

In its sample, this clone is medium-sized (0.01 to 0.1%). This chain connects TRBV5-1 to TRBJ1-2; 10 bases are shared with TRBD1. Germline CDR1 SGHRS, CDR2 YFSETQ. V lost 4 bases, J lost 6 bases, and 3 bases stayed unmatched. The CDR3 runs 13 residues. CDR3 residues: CASSPGQGNGYTF. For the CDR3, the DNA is TGCGCCAGCAGCCCGGGACAGGGGAATGGCTACACCTTC.

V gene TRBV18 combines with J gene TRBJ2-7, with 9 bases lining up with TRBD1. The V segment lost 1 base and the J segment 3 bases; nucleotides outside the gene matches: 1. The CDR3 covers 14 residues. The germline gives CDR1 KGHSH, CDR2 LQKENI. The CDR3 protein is CASSPRQGVYEQYF. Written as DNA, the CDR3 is TGTGCCAGCTCACCACGACAGGGGGTCTACGAGCAGTACTTC.

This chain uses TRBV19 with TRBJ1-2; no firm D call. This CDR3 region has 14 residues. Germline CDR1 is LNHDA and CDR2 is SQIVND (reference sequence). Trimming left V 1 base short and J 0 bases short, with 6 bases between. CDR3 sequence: CASSIAQTNYGYTF. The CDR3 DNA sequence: TGTGCCAGTAGTATAGCGCAAACTAACTATGGCTACACCTTC.

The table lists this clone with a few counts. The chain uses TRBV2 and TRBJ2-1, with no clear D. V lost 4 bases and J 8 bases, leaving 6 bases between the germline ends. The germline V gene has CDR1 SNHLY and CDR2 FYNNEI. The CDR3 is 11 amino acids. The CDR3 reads CASSARDEQFF. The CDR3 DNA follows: TGTGCCAGCAGTGCTAGGGATGAGCAGTTCTTC.

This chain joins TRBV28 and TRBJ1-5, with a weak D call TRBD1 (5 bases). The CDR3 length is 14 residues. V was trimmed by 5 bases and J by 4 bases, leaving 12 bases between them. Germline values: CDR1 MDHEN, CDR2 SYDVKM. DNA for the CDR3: TGTGCCAGCAGTCCTGGGGGGAGTAATCAGCCCCAGCATTTT. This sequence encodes CASSPGGSNQPQHF.

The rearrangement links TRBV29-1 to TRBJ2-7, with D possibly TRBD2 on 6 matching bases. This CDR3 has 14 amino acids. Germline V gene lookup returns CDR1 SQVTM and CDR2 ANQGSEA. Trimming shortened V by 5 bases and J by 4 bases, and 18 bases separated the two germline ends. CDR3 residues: CSVRRQIGGYEQYF. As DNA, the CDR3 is TGCAGCGTTCGAAGACAGATCGGGGGTTACGAGCAGTACTTC.

This CDR3 is CASSWTGPRGREQYF. As DNA, the CDR3 is TGTGCCAGCAGTTGGACAGGGCCTAGGGGTCGGGAGCAGTACTTC. The chain combines TRBV28 with TRBJ2-7, with 8 bases identical to TRBD1. The CDR3 is made up of 15 amino acids. Germline assignment: CDR1 MDHEN and CDR2 SYDVKM. The ends lost 4 bases at V and 7 bases at J; junction bases unmatched: 12.

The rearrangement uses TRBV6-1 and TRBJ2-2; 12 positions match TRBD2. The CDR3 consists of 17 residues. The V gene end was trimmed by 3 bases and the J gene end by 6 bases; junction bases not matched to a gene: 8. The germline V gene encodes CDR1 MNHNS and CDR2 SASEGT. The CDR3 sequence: CASSELAGGPGAGELFF. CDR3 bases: TGTGCCAGCAGTGAGCTAGCGGGAGGGCCGGGGGCCGGGGAGCTGTTTTTT.

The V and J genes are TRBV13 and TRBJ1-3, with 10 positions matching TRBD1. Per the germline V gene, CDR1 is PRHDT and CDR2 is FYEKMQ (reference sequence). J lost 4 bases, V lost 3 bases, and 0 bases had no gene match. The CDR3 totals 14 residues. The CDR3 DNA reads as TGTGCCAGCAGCTTGGGACAGGGGGGAAACACCATATATTTT. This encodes CASSLGQGGNTIYF. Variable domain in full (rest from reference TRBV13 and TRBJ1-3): AAGVIQSPRHLIKEKRETATLKCYPIPRHDTVYWYQQGPGQDPQFLISFYEKMQSDKGSIPDRFSAQQFSDYHSELNMSSLELGDSALYFCASSLGQGGNTIYFGEGSWLTVV.

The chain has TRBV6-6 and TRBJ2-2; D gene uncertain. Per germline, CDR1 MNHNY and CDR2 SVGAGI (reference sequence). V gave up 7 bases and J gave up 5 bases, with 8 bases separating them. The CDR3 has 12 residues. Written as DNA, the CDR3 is TGTGCCAGCAAGGAAGGGACCGGGGAGCTGTTTTTT. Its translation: CASKEGTGELFF.

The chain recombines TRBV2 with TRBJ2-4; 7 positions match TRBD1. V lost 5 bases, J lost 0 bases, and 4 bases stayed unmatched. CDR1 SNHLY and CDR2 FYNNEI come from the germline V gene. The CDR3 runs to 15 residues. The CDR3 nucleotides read TGTGCCAGCAGTAGGGACAGCCTAGCCAAAAACATTCAGTACTTC. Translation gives CASSRDSLAKNIQYF.

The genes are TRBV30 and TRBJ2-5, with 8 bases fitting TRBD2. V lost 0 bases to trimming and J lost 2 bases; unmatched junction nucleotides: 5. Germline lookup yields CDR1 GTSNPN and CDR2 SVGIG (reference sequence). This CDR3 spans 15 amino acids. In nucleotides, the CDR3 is TGTGCCTGGAGTGTACCAGCGGGGGTTCAAGAGACCCAGTACTTC. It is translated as CAWSVPAGVQETQYF.

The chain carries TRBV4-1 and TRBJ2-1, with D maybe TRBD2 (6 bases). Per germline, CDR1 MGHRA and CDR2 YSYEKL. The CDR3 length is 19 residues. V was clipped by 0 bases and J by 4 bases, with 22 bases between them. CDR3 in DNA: TGCGCCAGCAGCCAAGATGGAGCGGGCGGACTATTGGGATACAATGAGCAGTTCTTC. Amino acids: CASSQDGAGGLLGYNEQFF.

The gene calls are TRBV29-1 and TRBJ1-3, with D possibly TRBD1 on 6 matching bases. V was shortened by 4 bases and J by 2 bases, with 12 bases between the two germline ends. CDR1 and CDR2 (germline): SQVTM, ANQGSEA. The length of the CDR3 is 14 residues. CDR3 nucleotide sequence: TGCAGCGTTGGGACAGCAGTGCCTGGAAACACCATATATTTT. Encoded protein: CSVGTAVPGNTIYF.

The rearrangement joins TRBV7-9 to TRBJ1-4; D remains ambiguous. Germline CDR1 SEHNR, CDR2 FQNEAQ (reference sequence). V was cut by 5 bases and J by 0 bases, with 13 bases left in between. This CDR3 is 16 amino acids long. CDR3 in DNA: TGTGCCAGCAGCCCCCCCGACGGCCCAACTAATGAAAAACTGTTTTTT. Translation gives CASSPPDGPTNEKLFF. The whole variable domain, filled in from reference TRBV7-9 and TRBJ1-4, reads DTGVSQNPRHKITKRGQNVTFRCDPISEHNRLYWYRQTLGQGPEFLTYFQNEAQLEKSRLLSDRFSAERPKGSFSTLEIQRTEQGDSAMYLCASSPPDGPTNEKLFFGSGTQLSVL.

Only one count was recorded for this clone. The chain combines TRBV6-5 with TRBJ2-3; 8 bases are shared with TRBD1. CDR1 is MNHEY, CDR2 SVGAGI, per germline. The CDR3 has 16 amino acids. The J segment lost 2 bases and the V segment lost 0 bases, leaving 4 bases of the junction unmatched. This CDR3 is CASSYSRQGPTDTQYF. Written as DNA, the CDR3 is TGTGCCAGCAGTTACTCCAGACAGGGGCCCACAGATACGCAGTATTTT.

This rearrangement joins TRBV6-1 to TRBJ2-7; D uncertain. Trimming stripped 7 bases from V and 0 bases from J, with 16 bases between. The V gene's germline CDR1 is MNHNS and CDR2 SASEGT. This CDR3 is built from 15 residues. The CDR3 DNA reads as TGTGCCAGCACCTCCCACCACACCTTCTCCTACGAGCAGTACTTC. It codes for CASTSHHTFSYEQYF.

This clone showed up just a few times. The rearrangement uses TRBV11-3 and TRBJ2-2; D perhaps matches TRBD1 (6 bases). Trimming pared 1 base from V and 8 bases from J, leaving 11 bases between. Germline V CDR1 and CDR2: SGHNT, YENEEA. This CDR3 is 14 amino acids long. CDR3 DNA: TGTGCCAGCAGCTTAGTGGGGGCAGTTGGGGAGCTGTTTTTT. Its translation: CASSLVGAVGELFF.

This CDR3 reads CASSRLAGVDNEQFF. CDR3 bases: TGTGCCAGCAGCCGACTAGCGGGAGTCGACAATGAGCAGTTCTTC. This rearrangement joins TRBV7-9 to TRBJ2-1, with TRBD2 matching 12 bases. The V and J ends lost 5 bases and 5 bases, in that order; junction bases with no gene match: 4. Germline loops: CDR1 SEHNR, CDR2 FQNEAQ (reference sequence). This CDR3 has 15 amino acids.

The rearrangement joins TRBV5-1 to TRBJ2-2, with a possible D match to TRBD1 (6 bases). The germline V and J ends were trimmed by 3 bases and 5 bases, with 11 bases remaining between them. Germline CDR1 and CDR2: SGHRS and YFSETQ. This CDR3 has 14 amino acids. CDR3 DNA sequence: TGCGCCAGCAGCTCCCGGGACACAACCGGGGAGCTGTTTTTT. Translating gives CASSSRDTTGELFF. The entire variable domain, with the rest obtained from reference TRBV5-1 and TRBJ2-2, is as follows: KAGVTQTPRYLIKTRGQQVTLSCSPISGHRSVSWYQQTPGQGLQFLFEYFSETQRNKGNFPGRFSGRQFSNSRSEMNVSTLELGDSALYLCASSSRDTTGELFFGEGSRLTVL.

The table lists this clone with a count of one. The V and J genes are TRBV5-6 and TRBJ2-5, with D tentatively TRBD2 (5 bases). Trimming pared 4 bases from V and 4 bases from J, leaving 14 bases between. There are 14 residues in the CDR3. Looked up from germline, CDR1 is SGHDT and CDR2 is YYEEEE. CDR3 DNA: TGTGCCAGCAGCCACGGGGTCGTACGAGAGACCCAGTACTTC. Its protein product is CASSHGVVRETQYF.

CDR3 in amino acids: CSANPEQFF. For the CDR3, the DNA is TGCAGTGCTAACCCTGAGCAGTTCTTC. The chain joins TRBV20-1 to TRBJ2-1, with D hard to call. The CDR3 contains 9 residues. CDR1 is DFQATT and CDR2 is SNEGSKA in the germline V gene (reference sequence). Trimming took off 4 bases at V and 9 bases at J, with 4 bases between the two ends.

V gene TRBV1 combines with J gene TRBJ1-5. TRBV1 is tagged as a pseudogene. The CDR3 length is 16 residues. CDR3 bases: TGCACCAGCAGCCAAGGGGAGGGCAGGGGGGGCCAGCCCCAGCATTTT. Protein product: CTSSQGEGRGGQPQHF.

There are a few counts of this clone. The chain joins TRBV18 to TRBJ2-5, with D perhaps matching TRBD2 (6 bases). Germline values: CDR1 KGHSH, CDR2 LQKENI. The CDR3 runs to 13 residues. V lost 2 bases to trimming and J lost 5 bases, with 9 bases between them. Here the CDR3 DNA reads TGTGCCAGCTCACCAGGGGAGGCGGAGACCCAGTACTTC. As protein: CASSPGEAETQYF.